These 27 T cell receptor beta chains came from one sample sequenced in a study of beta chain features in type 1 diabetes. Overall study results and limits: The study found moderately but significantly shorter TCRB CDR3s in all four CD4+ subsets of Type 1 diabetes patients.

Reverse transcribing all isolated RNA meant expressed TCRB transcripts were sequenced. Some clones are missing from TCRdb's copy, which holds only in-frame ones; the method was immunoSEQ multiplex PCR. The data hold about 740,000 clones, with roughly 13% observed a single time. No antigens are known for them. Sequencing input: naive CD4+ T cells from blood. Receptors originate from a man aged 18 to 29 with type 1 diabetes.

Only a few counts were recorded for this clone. The CDR3 spells CASRTLAGVSGANVLTF. The CDR3 DNA reads TGTGCCAGCAGGACATTGGCAGGGGTATCTGGGGCCAACGTCCTGACTTTC. V is TRBV28 and J is TRBJ2-6; tentatively, D is TRBD1 (6 bases). Germline values: CDR1 MDHEN, CDR2 SYDVKM. The CDR3 consists of 17 residues. The V end was cut by 6 bases, the J end by 1 base, with 16 bases between.

In DNA, the CDR3 is TGTGCCAGCAGCCGGGACTTCTCCTACGAGCAGTACTTC. It codes for CASSRDFSYEQYF. This sequence joins TRBV5-4 and TRBJ2-7, with D perhaps matching TRBD2 (6 bases). The CDR3 covers 13 residues. Looked up from germline, CDR1 is SGHNT and CDR2 is YYREEE (reference sequence). V shed 4 bases and J shed 0 bases, with 8 bases lying between them.

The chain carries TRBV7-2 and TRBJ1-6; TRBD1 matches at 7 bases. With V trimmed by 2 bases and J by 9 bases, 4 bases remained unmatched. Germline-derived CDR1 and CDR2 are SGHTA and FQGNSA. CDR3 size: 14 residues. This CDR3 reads CASSLRGGVSPLHF. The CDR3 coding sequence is TGTGCCAGCAGCTTAAGAGGGGGCGTTTCACCCCTCCACTTT.

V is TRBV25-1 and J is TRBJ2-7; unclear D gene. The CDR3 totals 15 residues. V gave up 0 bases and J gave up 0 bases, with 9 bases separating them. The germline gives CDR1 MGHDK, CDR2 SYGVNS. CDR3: CASSEYWVNSYEQYF. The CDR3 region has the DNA TGTGCCAGCAGTGAATATTGGGTAAACTCCTACGAGCAGTACTTC.

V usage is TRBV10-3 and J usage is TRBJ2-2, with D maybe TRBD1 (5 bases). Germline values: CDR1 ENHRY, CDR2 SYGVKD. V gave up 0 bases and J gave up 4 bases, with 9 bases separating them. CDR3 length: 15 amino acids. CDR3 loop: CAISESGQGTGELFF. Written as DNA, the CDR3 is TGTGCCATCAGTGAGTCAGGCCAGGGCACCGGGGAGCTGTTTTTT.

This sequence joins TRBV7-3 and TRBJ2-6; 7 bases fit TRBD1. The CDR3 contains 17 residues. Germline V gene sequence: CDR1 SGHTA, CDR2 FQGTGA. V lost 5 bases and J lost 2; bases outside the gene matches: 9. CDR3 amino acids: CASSHGQVPTGANVLTF. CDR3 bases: TGTGCCAGCAGCCACGGACAGGTGCCCACTGGGGCCAACGTCCTGACTTTC. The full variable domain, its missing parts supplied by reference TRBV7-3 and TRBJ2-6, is GAGVSQTPSNKVTEKGKYVELRCDPISGHTALYWYRQSLGQGPEFLIYFQGTGAADDSGLPNDRFFAVRPEGSVSTLKIQRTERGDSAVYLCASSHGQVPTGANVLTFGAGSRLTVL.

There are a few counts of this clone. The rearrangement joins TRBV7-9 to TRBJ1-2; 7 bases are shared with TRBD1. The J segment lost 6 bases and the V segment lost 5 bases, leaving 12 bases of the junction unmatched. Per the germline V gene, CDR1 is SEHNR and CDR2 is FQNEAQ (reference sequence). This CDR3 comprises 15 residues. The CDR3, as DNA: TGTGCCAGCAGCCCCATATCACAGGGGTATGATGGCTACACCTTC. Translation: CASSPISQGYDGYTF.

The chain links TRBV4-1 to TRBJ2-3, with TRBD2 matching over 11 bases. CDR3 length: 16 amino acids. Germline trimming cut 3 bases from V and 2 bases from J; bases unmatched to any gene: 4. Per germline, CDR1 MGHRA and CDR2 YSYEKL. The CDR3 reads CASSQVLAGVTDTQYF. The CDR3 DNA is TGCGCCAGCAGCCAGGTACTAGCGGGGGTCACAGATACGCAGTATTTT.

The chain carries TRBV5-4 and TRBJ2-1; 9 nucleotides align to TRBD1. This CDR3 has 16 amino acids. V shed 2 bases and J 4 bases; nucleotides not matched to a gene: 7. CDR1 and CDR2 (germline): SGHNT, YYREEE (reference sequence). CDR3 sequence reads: CASSFLTGGTYNEQFF. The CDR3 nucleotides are TGTGCCAGCAGCTTCCTGACAGGGGGAACTTACAATGAGCAGTTCTTC. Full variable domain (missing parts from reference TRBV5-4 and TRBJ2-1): ETGVTQSPTHLIKTRGQQVTLRCSSQSGHNTVSWYQQALGQGPQFIFQYYREEENGRGNFPPRFSGLQFPNYSSELNVNALELDDSALYLCASSFLTGGTYNEQFFGPGTRLTVL.

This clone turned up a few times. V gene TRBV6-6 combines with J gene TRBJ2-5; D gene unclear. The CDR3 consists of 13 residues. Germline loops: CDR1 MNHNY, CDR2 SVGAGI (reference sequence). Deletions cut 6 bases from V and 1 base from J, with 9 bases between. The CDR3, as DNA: TGTGCCAGCAGCCTGCCCAGCCAAGAGACCCAGTACTTC. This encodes CASSLPSQETQYF.

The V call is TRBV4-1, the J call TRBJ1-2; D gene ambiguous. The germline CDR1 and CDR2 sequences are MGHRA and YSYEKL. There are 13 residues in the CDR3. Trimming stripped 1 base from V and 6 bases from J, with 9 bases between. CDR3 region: CASSQVVNNGYTF. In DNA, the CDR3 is TGCGCCAGCAGCCAAGTTGTCAATAATGGCTACACCTTC.

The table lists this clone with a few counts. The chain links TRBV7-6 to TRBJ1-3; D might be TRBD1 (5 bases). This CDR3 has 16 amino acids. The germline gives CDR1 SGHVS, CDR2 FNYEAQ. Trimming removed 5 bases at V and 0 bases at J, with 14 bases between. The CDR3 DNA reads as TGTGCCAGCAGCCCACTCTCAGGGTTCTCTGGAAACACCATATATTTT. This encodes CASSPLSGFSGNTIYF.

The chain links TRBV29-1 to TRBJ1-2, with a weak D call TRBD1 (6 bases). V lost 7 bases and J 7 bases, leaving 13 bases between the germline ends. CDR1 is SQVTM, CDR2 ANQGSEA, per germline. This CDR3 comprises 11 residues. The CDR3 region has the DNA TGCAGCGCCACACTGGGGGCTGGCTACACCTTC. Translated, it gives CSATLGAGYTF.

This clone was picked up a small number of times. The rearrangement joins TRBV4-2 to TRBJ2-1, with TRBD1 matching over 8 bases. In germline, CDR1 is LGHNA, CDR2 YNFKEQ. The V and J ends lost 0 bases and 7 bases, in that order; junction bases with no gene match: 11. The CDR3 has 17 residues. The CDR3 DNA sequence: TGTGCCAGCAGCCAAGACCTCTTCGAGACAGGGGTTAATGAGCAGTTCTTC. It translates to CASSQDLFETGVNEQFF.

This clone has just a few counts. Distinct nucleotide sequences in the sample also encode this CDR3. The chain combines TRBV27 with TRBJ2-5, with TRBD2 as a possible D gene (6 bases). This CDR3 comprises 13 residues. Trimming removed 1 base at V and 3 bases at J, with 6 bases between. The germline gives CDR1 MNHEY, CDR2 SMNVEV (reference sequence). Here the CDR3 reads CASSLWGEETQYF. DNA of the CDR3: TGTGCCAGCAGTTTATGGGGGGAAGAGACCCAGTACTTC.

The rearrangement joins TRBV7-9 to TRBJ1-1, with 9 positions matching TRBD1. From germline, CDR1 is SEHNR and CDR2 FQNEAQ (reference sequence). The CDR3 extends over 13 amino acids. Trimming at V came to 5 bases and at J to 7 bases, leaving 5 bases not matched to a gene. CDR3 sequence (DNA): TGTGCCAGCAGCGCCCCGGGACAGGGTGAAGCTTTCTTT. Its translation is CASSAPGQGEAFF.

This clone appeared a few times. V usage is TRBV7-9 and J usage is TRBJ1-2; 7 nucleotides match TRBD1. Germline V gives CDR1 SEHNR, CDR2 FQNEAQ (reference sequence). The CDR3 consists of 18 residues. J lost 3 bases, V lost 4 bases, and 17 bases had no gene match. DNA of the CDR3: TGTGCCAGCAGCTCAACCAATGGCCCCGGGACAGCAGACTATGGCTACACCTTC. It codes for CASSSTNGPGTADYGYTF. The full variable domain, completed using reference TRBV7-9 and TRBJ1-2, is DTGVSQNPRHKITKRGQNVTFRCDPISEHNRLYWYRQTLGQGPEFLTYFQNEAQLEKSRLLSDRFSAERPKGSFSTLEIQRTEQGDSAMYLCASSSTNGPGTADYGYTFGSGTRLTVV.

CDR3 sequence: CASRPDRQGIYGYTF. The CDR3 nucleotides are TGTGCCAGTAGGCCAGATCGACAGGGGATCTATGGCTACACCTTC. The rearrangement uses TRBV19 and TRBJ1-2; 8 bases line up with TRBD1. Germline V gene data show CDR1 as LNHDA and CDR2 as SQIVND (reference sequence). The CDR3 extends over 15 amino acids. Trimming took 6 bases from V and 4 from J; bases not matched to a gene: 10.

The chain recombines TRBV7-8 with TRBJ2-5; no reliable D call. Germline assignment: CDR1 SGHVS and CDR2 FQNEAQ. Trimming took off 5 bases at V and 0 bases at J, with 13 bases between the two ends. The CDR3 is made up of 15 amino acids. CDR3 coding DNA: TGTGCCAGCAGCAAACCCGGGTGGTACCAAGAGACCCAGTACTTC. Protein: CASSKPGWYQETQYF.

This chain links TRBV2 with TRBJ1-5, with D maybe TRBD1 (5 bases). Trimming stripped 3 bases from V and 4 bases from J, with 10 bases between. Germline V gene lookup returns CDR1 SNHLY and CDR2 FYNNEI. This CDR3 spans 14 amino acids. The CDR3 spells CASSDSRGNQPQHF. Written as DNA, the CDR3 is TGTGCCAGCAGTGATAGTCGGGGGAATCAGCCCCAGCATTTT.

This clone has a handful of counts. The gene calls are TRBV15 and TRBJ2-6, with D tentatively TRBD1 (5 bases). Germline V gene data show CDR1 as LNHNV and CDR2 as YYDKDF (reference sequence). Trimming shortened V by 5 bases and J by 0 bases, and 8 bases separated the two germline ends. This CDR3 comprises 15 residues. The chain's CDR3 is CATSQDSSGANVLTF. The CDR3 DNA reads TGTGCCACCAGCCAAGACAGCTCTGGGGCCAACGTCCTGACTTTC.

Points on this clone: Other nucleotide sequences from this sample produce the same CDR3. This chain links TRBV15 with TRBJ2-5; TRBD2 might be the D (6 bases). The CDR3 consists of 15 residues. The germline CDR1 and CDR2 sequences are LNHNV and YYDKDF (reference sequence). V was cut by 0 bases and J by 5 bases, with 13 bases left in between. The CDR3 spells CATSRDRPGEETQYF. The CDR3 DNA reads TGTGCCACCAGCAGAGATCGGCCGGGGGAGGAGACCCAGTACTTC.

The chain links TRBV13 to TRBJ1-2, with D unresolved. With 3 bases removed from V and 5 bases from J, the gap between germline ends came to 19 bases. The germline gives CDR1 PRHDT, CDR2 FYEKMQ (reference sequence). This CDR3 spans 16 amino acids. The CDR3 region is CASSFLRTFFEYGYTF. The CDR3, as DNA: TGTGCCAGCAGCTTCCTTAGGACGTTCTTTGAGTATGGCTACACCTTC. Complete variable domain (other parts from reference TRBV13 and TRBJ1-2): AAGVIQSPRHLIKEKRETATLKCYPIPRHDTVYWYQQGPGQDPQFLISFYEKMQSDKGSIPDRFSAQQFSDYHSELNMSSLELGDSALYFCASSFLRTFFEYGYTFGSGTRLTVV.

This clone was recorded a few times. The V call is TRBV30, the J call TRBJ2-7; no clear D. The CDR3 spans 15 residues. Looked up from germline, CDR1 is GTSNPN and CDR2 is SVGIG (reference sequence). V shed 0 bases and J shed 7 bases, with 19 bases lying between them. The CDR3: CAWSVKGMEPREQYF. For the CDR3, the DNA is TGTGCCTGGAGTGTCAAAGGGATGGAACCGAGAGAGCAGTACTTC.

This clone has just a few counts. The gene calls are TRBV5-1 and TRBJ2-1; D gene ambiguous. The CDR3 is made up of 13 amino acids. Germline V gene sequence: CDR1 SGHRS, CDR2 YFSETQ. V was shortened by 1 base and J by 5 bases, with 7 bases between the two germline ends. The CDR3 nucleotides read TGCGCCAGCAGCTTGATAGGTAACAATGAGCAGTTCTTC. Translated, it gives CASSLIGNNEQFF.

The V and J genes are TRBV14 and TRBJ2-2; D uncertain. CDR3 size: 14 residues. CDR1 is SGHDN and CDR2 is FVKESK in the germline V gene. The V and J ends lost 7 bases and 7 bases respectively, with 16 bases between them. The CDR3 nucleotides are TGTGCCAGCAAGAGGTCGGCGGATGGCGGGGAGCTGTTTTTT. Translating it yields CASKRSADGGELFF.

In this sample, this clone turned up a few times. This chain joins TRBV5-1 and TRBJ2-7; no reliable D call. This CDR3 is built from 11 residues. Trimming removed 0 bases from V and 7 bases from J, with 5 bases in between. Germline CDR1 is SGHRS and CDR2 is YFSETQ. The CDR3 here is CASSLDGEQYF. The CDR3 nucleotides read TGCGCCAGCAGCTTGGATGGGGAGCAGTACTTC.